These 16 T cell receptor beta chains share one sample of origin, sequenced in a study of cytomegalovirus exposure and HLA in healthy donors. Here immunoSEQ multiplex PCR was the method, and the copy in TCRdb shows in-frame clones only, minus some. The sample carries 65,000 to 75,000 clones, 94% recorded once. The material sequenced was PBMCs. The receptors stem from a man between 18 and 35 years old in good health and CMV-seropositive.

The chain combines TRBV19 with TRBJ2-2; a weak D match, TRBD2 (5 bases). V lost 6 bases and J lost 5, with 19 bases in between. CDR3 size: 16 residues. CDR1 and CDR2 from the germline V gene are LNHDA and SQIVND (reference sequence). CDR3 in DNA: TGTGCCAGTAGCCCTGGTGGGCGGGCCCATACCGGGGAGCTGTTTTTT. It translates to CASSPGGRAHTGELFF.

The chain couples TRBV30 to TRBJ1-1; 7 nucleotides agree with TRBD1. The CDR3 covers 12 residues. CDR1 GTSNPN and CDR2 SVGIG come from the germline V gene (reference sequence). The ends lost 2 bases at V and 4 bases at J; junction bases unmatched: 1. This CDR3 is CAWSQGVTEAFF. The DNA of the CDR3 is TGTGCCTGGAGTCAGGGGGTCACTGAAGCTTTCTTT. The variable domain in full, completed from reference TRBV30 and TRBJ1-1, reads SQTIHQWPATLVQPVGSPLSLECTVEGTSNPNLYWYRQAAGRGLQLLFYSVGIGQISSEVPQNLSASRPQDRQFILSSKKLLLSDSGFYLCAWSQGVTEAFFGQGTRLTVV.

The rearrangement joins TRBV30 to TRBJ2-7; 8 bases agree with TRBD1. The length of the CDR3 is 17 residues. CDR1 GTSNPN and CDR2 SVGIG come from the germline V gene (reference sequence). The V gene end was trimmed by 1 base and the J gene end by 0 bases; junction bases not matched to a gene: 11. In DNA form, the CDR3 reads TGTGCCTGGAGTGATAATTTCGGGGACAGGTTCTCCTACGAGCAGTACTTC. Translating it yields CAWSDNFGDRFSYEQYF.

The CDR3 protein is CASRSSMGANYGYTF. The CDR3 DNA reads as TGTGCCAGCAGGTCCAGTATGGGCGCTAACTATGGCTACACCTTC. V gene TRBV6-1 combines with J gene TRBJ1-2; D gene unclear. The CDR3 is 15 amino acids. V was cut by 6 bases and J by 0 bases, with 14 bases left in between. The germline gives CDR1 MNHNS, CDR2 SASEGT.

The chain employs TRBV10-3 and TRBJ2-1, with 9 nucleotides matching TRBD2. The CDR3 is made up of 15 amino acids. Per germline, CDR1 ENHRY and CDR2 SYGVKD. The J segment lost 8 bases and the V segment lost 5 bases, leaving 10 bases of the junction unmatched. The CDR3 region is CAISRLAGETDEQFF. In DNA form, the CDR3 reads TGTGCCATCAGTAGATTAGCGGGAGAGACAGATGAGCAGTTCTTC.

The genes are TRBV30 and TRBJ1-5; D possibly corresponds to TRBD1 (5 bases). CDR3 length: 15 amino acids. Between the trimmed V and J ends, which lost 2 bases and 2 bases, there was a span of 13 bases. Looked up from germline, CDR1 is GTSNPN and CDR2 is SVGIG (reference sequence). This CDR3 reads CAWSPGGTGNQPQHF. CDR3 coding DNA: TGTGCCTGGAGTCCCGGGGGTACGGGCAATCAGCCCCAGCATTTT.

The chain uses TRBV25-1 and TRBJ1-2, with D uncertain. Germline-derived CDR1 and CDR2 are MGHDK and SYGVNS. V dropped 2 bases and J dropped 4 bases, with 17 bases sitting between them. The CDR3 contains 16 residues. The CDR3 reads CASSELAATEAYGYTF. The CDR3 DNA reads TGTGCCAGCAGTGAACTAGCAGCCACCGAAGCCTATGGCTACACCTTC.

The V and J genes are TRBV21-1 and TRBJ2-1; TRBD2 is the table's D call, not checked against the DNA. TRBV21-1 corresponds to a pseudogene. The CDR3 is 17 residues long. The CDR3 protein is CASSPTTGTSSYNEQFF. The CDR3, as DNA: TGTGCCAGCAGCCCCACGACGGGGACTAGTAGCTACAATGAGCAGTTCTTC.

The chain combines TRBV19 with TRBJ2-7, with 11 bases fitting TRBD2. V lost 1 base and J lost 2; bases outside the gene matches: 13. The germline V gene encodes CDR1 LNHDA and CDR2 SQIVND (reference sequence). This CDR3 spans 19 amino acids. The DNA of the CDR3 is TGTGCCAGTAGTATAGTGGGTGGCGGACTAGCGGGTAATACCTACGAGCAGTACTTC. This sequence encodes CASSIVGGGLAGNTYEQYF.

This chain uses TRBV5-6 with TRBJ2-4; 9 positions agree with TRBD1. V was clipped by 1 base and J by 0 bases; unmatched bases: 5. From germline, CDR1 is SGHDT and CDR2 YYEEEE. This CDR3 contains 17 residues. CDR3 protein: CASSLLGQGIAKNIQYF. CDR3 nucleotide sequence: TGTGCCAGCAGCTTGTTAGGACAGGGGATAGCCAAAAACATTCAGTACTTC.

This chain connects TRBV7-6 to TRBJ1-2; a weak D match, TRBD1 (5 bases). Between the trimmed V and J ends, which lost 4 bases and 2 bases, there was a span of 17 bases. The CDR3 extends over 16 amino acids. Germline values: CDR1 SGHVS, CDR2 FNYEAQ. CDR3 sequence reads: CASSSVLTDDNYGYTF. The CDR3 nucleotides read TGTGCCAGCAGCTCTGTATTGACAGACGACAACTATGGCTACACCTTC. The full variable domain, in which reference TRBV7-6 and TRBJ1-2 provide the parts outside the CDR3, is GAGVSQSPRYKVTKRGQDVALRCDPISGHVSLYWYRQALGQGPEFLTYFNYEAQQDKSGLPNDRFSAERPEGSISTLTIQRTEQRDSAMYRCASSSVLTDDNYGYTFGSGTRLTVV.

The rearrangement links TRBV9 to TRBJ2-1, with D perhaps TRBD2 (6 bases). CDR3 size: 16 residues. Trimming cost V 0 bases and J 3 bases, with 13 bases left between them. Germline CDR1 is SGDLS and CDR2 is YYNGEE. CDR3 residues: CASSVGGDGNYNEQFF. DNA of the CDR3: TGTGCCAGCAGCGTAGGCGGGGACGGCAACTACAATGAGCAGTTCTTC.

This chain connects TRBV19 to TRBJ2-7; 13 bases fit TRBD2. Germline V gives CDR1 LNHDA, CDR2 SQIVND (reference sequence). The CDR3 loop spans 15 amino acids. J was trimmed by 2 bases and V by 5 bases; bases with no gene match: 3. CDR3: CASSPGTSGAYEQYF. DNA for the CDR3: TGTGCCAGTAGTCCAGGGACTAGCGGGGCCTACGAGCAGTACTTC. The variable domain in full, completed from reference TRBV19 and TRBJ2-7, reads DGGITQSPKYLFRKEGQNVTLSCEQNLNHDAMYWYRQDPGQGLRLIYYSQIVNDFQKGDIAEGYSVSREKKESFPLTVTSAQKNPTAFYLCASSPGTSGAYEQYFGPGTRLTVT.

The rearrangement uses TRBV5-6 and TRBJ1-2; D perhaps matches TRBD1 (6 bases). The CDR3 contains 15 residues. Between the trimmed V and J ends, which lost 0 bases and 8 bases, there was a span of 17 bases. CDR1 is SGHDT, CDR2 YYEEEE, per germline. The CDR3 bases are TGTGCCAGCAGCTTGGTTGAGGCAGGGGCAGAAGGCTACACCTTC. As protein: CASSLVEAGAEGYTF. Variable domain in full (rest from reference TRBV5-6 and TRBJ1-2): DAGVTQSPTHLIKTRGQQVTLRCSPKSGHDTVSWYQQALGQGPQFIFQYYEEEERQRGNFPDRFSGHQFPNYSSELNVNALLLGDSALYLCASSLVEAGAEGYTFGSGTRLTVV.

The V and J genes are TRBV28 and TRBJ2-2; D may be TRBD2 (6 bases). The V end was cut by 3 bases, the J end by 1 base, with 12 bases between. Germline V gene sequence: CDR1 MDHEN, CDR2 SYDVKM. The length of the CDR3 is 16 residues. CDR3 in amino acids: CASSFLVGLNTGELFF. The CDR3 DNA sequence: TGTGCCAGCAGTTTTCTTGTGGGACTGAACACCGGGGAGCTGTTTTTT.

This clone has just a few counts. The chain combines TRBV4-2 with TRBJ2-3; TRBD2 aligns across 10 bases. CDR3 size: 18 residues. The germline V gene has CDR1 LGHNA and CDR2 YNFKEQ. The V and J ends lost 1 base and 0 bases, in that order; junction bases with no gene match: 7. Here the CDR3 reads CASSQVSQAGGSTDTQYF. The CDR3 coding sequence is TGTGCCAGCAGCCAAGTTTCACAAGCGGGAGGGAGCACAGATACGCAGTATTTT.